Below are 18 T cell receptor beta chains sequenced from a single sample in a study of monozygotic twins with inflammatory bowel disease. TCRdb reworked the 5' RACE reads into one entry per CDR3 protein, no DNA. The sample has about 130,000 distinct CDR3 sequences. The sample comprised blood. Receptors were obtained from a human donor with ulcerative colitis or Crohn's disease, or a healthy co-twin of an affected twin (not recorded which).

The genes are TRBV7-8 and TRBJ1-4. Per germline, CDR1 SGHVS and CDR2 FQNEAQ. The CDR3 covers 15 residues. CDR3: CASSLVSGSDEKLFF.

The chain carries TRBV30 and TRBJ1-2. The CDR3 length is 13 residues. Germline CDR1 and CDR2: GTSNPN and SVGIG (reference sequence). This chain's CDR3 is CAWSRDLKRGYTF.

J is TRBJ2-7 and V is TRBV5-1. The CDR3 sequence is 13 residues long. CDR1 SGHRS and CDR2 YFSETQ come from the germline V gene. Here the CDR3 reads CASSLEGIYEQYF.

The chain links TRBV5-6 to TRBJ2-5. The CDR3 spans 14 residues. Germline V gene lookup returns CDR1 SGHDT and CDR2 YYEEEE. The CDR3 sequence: CASSLGPTQETQYF.

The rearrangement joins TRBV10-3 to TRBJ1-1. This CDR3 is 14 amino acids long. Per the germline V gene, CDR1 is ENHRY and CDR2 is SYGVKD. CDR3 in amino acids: CAISESGVGTEAFF.

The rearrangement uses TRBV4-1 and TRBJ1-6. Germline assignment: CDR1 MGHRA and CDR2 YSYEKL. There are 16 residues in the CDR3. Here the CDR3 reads CASSQAANNVGSPLHF.

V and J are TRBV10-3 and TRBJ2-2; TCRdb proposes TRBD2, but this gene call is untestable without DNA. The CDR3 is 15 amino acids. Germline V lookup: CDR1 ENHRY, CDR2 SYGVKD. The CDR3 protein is CAISPSSGRAGELFF.

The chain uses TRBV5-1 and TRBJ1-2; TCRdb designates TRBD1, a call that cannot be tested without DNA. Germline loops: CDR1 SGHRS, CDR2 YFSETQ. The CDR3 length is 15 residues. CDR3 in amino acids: CASSLGDRTNYGYTF.

CDR3 protein: CASSLERARGTEAFF. The rearrangement joins TRBV7-2 to TRBJ1-1. Germline CDR1 and CDR2: SGHTA and FQGNSA. The CDR3 is made up of 15 amino acids.

CDR3 amino acids: CASPGGTGELFF. The rearrangement joins TRBV28 to TRBJ2-2; TCRdb gives TRBD1 as the D gene, but with no DNA this cannot be confirmed. The CDR3 contains 12 residues. The V gene's germline CDR1 is MDHEN and CDR2 SYDVKM.

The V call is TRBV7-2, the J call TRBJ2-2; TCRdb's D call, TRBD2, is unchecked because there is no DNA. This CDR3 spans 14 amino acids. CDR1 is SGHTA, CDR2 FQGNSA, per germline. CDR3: CATLLGANTGELFF.

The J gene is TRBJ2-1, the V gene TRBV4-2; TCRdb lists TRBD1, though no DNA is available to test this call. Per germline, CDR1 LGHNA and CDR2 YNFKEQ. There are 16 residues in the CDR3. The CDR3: CASSHSPGGSYNEQFF.

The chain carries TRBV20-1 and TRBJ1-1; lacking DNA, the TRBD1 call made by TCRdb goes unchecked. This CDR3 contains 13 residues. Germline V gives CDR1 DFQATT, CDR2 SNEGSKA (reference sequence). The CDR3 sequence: CSADQGGDTEAFF.

The CDR3 loop is CASSPIAHRNSGNTIYF. The gene calls are TRBV18 and TRBJ1-3. The length of the CDR3 is 17 residues. The germline V gene encodes CDR1 KGHSH and CDR2 LQKENI.

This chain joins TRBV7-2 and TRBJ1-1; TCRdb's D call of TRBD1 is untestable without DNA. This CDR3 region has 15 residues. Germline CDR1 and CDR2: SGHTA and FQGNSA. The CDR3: CASSLERTGATEAFF.

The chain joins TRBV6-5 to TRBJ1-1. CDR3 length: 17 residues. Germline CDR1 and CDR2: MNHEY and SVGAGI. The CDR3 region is CASSLQGKISVNTEAFF.

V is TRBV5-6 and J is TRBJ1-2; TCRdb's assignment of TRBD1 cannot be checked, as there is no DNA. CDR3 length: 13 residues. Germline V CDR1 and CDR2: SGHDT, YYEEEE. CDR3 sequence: CASSSTGAYGYTF.

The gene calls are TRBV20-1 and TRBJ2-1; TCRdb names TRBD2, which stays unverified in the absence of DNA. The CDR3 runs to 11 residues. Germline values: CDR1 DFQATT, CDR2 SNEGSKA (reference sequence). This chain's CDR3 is CSAPTGTSRLF.